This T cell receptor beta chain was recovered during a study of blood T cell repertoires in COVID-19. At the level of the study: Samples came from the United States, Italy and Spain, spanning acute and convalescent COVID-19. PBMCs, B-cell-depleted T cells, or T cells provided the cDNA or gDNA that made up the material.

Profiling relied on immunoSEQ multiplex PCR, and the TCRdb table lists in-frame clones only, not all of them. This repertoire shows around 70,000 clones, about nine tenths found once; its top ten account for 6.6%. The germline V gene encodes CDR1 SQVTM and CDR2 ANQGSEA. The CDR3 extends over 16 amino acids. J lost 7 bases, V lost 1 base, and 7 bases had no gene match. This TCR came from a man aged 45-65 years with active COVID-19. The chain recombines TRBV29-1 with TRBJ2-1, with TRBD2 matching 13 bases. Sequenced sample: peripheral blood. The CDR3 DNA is TGCAGCGTTGAAGGACTAGCGGGAGGAGGTGATAATGAGCAGTTCTTC. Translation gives CSVEGLAGGGDNEQFF.